The 7 T cell receptor beta chains presented below share a single source sample, sequenced in a study of blood T cells in healthy people across ages. A J-beta primer mix and a sample-barcoded 5' primer were used in a second PCR of about 7 to 12 cycles. Each CDR3 protein is one row after TCRdb ran MiXCR on the 5' RACE reads. The sample gives some 900,000 distinct CDR3 sequences, about 48% of which show up once; over 10% is in the top ten. Sequenced material: blood. All receptors come from a man in his thirties or forties in good health.

The CDR3 DNA follows: TGTGCCAGCAAGACCAGGGGTTCCACCGGGGAGCTGTTTTTT. Protein product: CASKTRGSTGELFF. This chain joins TRBV28 and TRBJ2-2, with D maybe TRBD1 (6 bases). Trimming stripped 7 bases from V and 4 bases from J, with 13 bases between. The germline V gene has CDR1 MDHEN and CDR2 SYDVKM. The CDR3 has 14 residues.

This chain connects TRBV12-3 or TRBV12-4 to TRBJ1-2; perhaps TRBD1 as D (5 bases). The CDR3 has 12 residues. V was trimmed by 2 bases and J by 8 bases, leaving 9 bases between them. The CDR3, as DNA: TGTGCCAGCAGTTTACGCAGGGAAGGCTACACCTTC. Translating gives CASSLRREGYTF.

As concerns this clonotype: One end of the junction varies from germline; a read error may be responsible. This chain joins TRBV7-2 and TRBJ1-4, with a weak D call TRBD1 (5 bases). Germline V lookup: CDR1 SGHTA, CDR2 FQGNSA. The CDR3 consists of 14 residues. Here the CDR3 reads CVSSPGITNEKPFF. In DNA, the CDR3 is TGTGTCAGCAGCCCAGGGATTACTAATGAAAAACCGTTTTTT.

The chain uses TRBV7-2 and TRBJ1-2; a weak D match, TRBD1 (5 bases). V lost 5 bases to trimming and J lost 5 bases, with 21 bases between them. CDR3 size: 16 residues. Germline CDR1 reads SGHTA; CDR2 reads FQGNSA. The CDR3 sequence: CASSAWGGGSLYGYTF. CDR3 sequence (DNA): TGTGCCAGCAGCGCCTGGGGCGGAGGAAGTTTATATGGCTACACCTTC.

This chain uses TRBV6-6 with TRBJ1-1, with 9 bases identical to TRBD1. Trimming at V came to 4 bases and at J to 6 bases, leaving 15 bases not matched to a gene. This CDR3 spans 17 amino acids. Germline V gene lookup returns CDR1 MNHNY and CDR2 SVGAGI (reference sequence). The CDR3 loop is CASSSTGGVDLGSEAFF. DNA of the CDR3: TGTGCCAGCAGTTCCACAGGGGGCGTAGATCTGGGCTCTGAAGCTTTCTTT.

The chain carries TRBV5-1 and TRBJ2-1; D unclear. Germline lookup yields CDR1 SGHRS and CDR2 YFSETQ. Trimming took off 1 base at V and 3 bases at J, with 8 bases between the two ends. The CDR3 runs to 14 residues. Written as DNA, the CDR3 is TGCGCCAGCAGCTTGTCCGAAGGCTACAATGAGCAGTTCTTC. Protein product: CASSLSEGYNEQFF.

This chain joins TRBV6-5 and TRBJ2-7; 8 positions agree with TRBD1. This CDR3 has 16 amino acids. V lost 0 bases, J lost 1 base, and 5 bases stayed unmatched. Germline assignment: CDR1 MNHEY and CDR2 SVGAGI. The CDR3 DNA reads as TGTGCCAGCAGTTACTCAGGACAGGGCCAATCCTACGAGCAGTACTTC. This gives the protein CASSYSGQGQSYEQYF.